This section outlines one T cell receptor beta chain sequence together with its context. Its target antigen remains unknown. The input lacks base qualities; no much larger clone sits a single base away. The sample belongs to a study of CD8 T cells in ankylosing spondylitis (dated by TCRdb to 2016 to 2017). Study-level background: To find TCR variants linked to disease, the study profiled T cell receptor beta repertoires in ankylosing spondylitis patients and healthy donors. The whole study cohort included roughly 110 healthy donors and 25 ankylosing spondylitis patients. Samples of peripheral blood were taken, and for ankylosing spondylitis patients, synovial fluid was collected as well.

Study-wide conclusions, independent of this receptor: Some TCR beta motif variants had previously been reported in synovial fluid and blood of reactive arthritis patients, which suggested common disease-initiation mechanisms. According to the report, matched synovial fluid samples from ankylosing spondylitis patients were significantly enriched for the disease-linked clones. Blood from ankylosing spondylitis patients appeared to be characterized by a TCR beta motif composed of several highly homologous amino acid variants. The disease-linked clones had a CD8+ phenotype and were found at relatively low frequencies in peripheral blood.

Synovial fluid samples were matched to blood samples from the same ankylosing spondylitis patients. TCRdb names Illumina HiSeq 2500 as the instrument used. TCR beta libraries were prepared by quantitative 5'-RACE with molecular barcodes. For the original study's pipeline: To identify disease-linked TCR variants, a new computational method was used, one built on a probabilistic model of VDJ rearrangement. TCRdb trimmed public reads at Q25 via fastp, called clones via MiXCR and kept in-frame beta chains. Here each entry gathers all rows of one CDR3 protein and keeps the most common genes and DNA. TCRdb, not the original authors, processed these V and J calls. Present in this sample are about 160,000 distinct CDR3 sequences, about 42% of which were seen just once. The ten largest clonotypes hold roughly 15% of the sample. V gives up 5 bases and J gives up 0 bases, and the segment between their germline ends measures 16 bases. The CDR3 sequence holds 16 residues, the cysteine and phenylalanine included. Only CDR3 DNA is held: 48 bases, read in frame from base 1. CDR1 and CDR2, per the germline V gene (reference sequence), are SEHNR and FQNEAQ.

The source of this sequence is a male donor with ankylosing spondylitis. The receptor chain draws on TRBV7-9 and TRBJ2-5; the D call is tentative, TRBD1 or TRBD2, as each matches 6 bases. Sample: synovial fluid, either unsorted or a sorted T cell fraction (not recorded which). For the CDR3, the sequence is CASSGWGAPYQETQYF. The nucleotide sequence reads TGTGCCAGCAGCGGATGGGGGGCCCCGTACCAAGAGACCCAGTACTTC.